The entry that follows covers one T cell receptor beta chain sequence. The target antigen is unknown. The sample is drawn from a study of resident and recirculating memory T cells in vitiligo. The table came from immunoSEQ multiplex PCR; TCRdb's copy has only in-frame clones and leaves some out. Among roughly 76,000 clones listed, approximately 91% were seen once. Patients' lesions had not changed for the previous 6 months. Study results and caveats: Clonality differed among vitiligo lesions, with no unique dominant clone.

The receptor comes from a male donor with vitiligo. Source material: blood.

The CDR3 sequence is CASSLVQAGGTQYF. Written as DNA, the CDR3 is TGCGCCAGCAGCTTGGTACAGGCGGGAGGTACGCAGTATTTT. The rearrangement uses TRBV5-1 and TRBJ2-3; 8 positions match TRBD2. Germline trimming cut 0 bases from V and 8 bases from J; bases unmatched to any gene: 5. Germline CDR1 SGHRS, CDR2 YFSETQ. The CDR3 has 14 residues.